These 14 T cell receptor beta chains came from one sample sequenced in a study of PD-1 blockade in classical Hodgkin lymphoma. Clones were sequenced by immunoSEQ multiplex PCR, and TCRdb holds only the in-frame ones, with some missing. Here the sample spans some 35,000 clones, roughly 91% being singletons. The time point denotes: newly diagnosed, previously untreated cHL patient sample. The CD4+ T cells used were purified from thawed PBMCs through magnetic negative selection. The sample comprised CD4+ T cells from blood. The origin of the receptors is a human donor with classical Hodgkin lymphoma.

The chain carries TRBV2 and TRBJ2-3, with no clear D. Trimming took off 5 bases at V and 1 base at J, with 7 bases between the two ends. In germline, CDR1 is SNHLY, CDR2 FYNNEI. CDR3 length equals 13 residues. In DNA, the CDR3 is TGTGCCAGCAGTACTCGTCGCACAGATACGCAGTATTTT. Its protein product is CASSTRRTDTQYF.

The V call is TRBV2, the J call TRBJ1-6, with TRBD1 matching 8 bases. The ends lost 3 bases at V and 10 bases at J; junction bases unmatched: 5. The CDR3 runs 14 residues. CDR1 and CDR2 from the germline V gene are SNHLY and FYNNEI. DNA of the CDR3: TGTGCCAGCAGTGATCGGACAGGGAGCTCACCCCTCCACTTT. It specifies CASSDRTGSSPLHF.

In its sample, this clone was seen a few times. The chain recombines TRBV5-1 with TRBJ1-6, with D possibly matching TRBD1 (6 bases). The CDR3 contains 12 residues. Germline CDR1 and CDR2: SGHRS and YFSETQ. The ends were cut back, 7 bases at V and 15 bases at J, with 17 bases in the middle. As DNA, the CDR3 is TGCGCCAGCTCGGAAACACAGGGTCACCTCCACTTT. Translated: CASSETQGHLHF.

This clone was found a few times. The chain joins TRBV5-4 to TRBJ1-1; maybe TRBD1 (5 bases). Germline V CDR1 and CDR2: SGHNT, YYREEE (reference sequence). CDR3 length equals 13 residues. Deletions cut 1 base from V and 3 bases from J, with 7 bases between. DNA of the CDR3: TGTGCCAGCAGCTTGTGGGGGTACACTGAAGCTTTCTTT. The encoded protein is CASSLWGYTEAFF. Supplemented by reference TRBV5-4 and TRBJ1-1, the full variable domain reads ETGVTQSPTHLIKTRGQQVTLRCSSQSGHNTVSWYQQALGQGPQFIFQYYREEENGRGNFPPRFSGLQFPNYSSELNVNALELDDSALYLCASSLWGYTEAFFGQGTRLTVV.

The chain combines TRBV19 with TRBJ2-5; D is unclear. Germline loops: CDR1 LNHDA, CDR2 SQIVND (reference sequence). The CDR3 runs 15 residues. V was clipped by 4 bases and J by 7 bases, with 19 bases between them. The CDR3 here is CASSKFGRSPGTQYF. The DNA of the CDR3 is TGTGCCAGTAGTAAATTCGGCCGGTCTCCGGGGACCCAGTACTTC.

This chain joins TRBV5-1 and TRBJ1-3; a weak D match, TRBD1 (6 bases). With 2 bases removed from V and 0 bases from J, the gap between germline ends came to 9 bases. Germline V gives CDR1 SGHRS, CDR2 YFSETQ. The CDR3 runs 15 residues. CDR3 DNA: TGCGCCAGCAGCTTCACAGGGATCTCTGGAAACACCATATATTTT. It specifies CASSFTGISGNTIYF. Combining the CDR3 with reference TRBV5-1 and TRBJ1-3 gives the whole variable domain KAGVTQTPRYLIKTRGQQVTLSCSPISGHRSVSWYQQTPGQGLQFLFEYFSETQRNKGNFPGRFSGRQFSNSRSEMNVSTLELGDSALYLCASSFTGISGNTIYFGEGSWLTVV.

The chain combines TRBV18 with TRBJ2-7; D is possibly TRBD1 (6 bases). Trimming removed 3 bases from V and 1 base from J, with 10 bases in between. This CDR3 has 14 amino acids. Germline CDR1 and CDR2: KGHSH and LQKENI. DNA of the CDR3: TGTGCCAGCTCACCCGGGACACTTTCCTACGAGCAGTACTTC. Its protein product is CASSPGTLSYEQYF.

This clone has just a few counts. This chain connects TRBV28 to TRBJ1-2; 10 bases are shared with TRBD1. The CDR3 runs 13 residues. Germline values: CDR1 MDHEN, CDR2 SYDVKM. V was clipped by 5 bases and J by 5 bases; unmatched bases: 2. In DNA, the CDR3 is TGTGCCAGCAGTGTGGGACAGGGGTATGGCTACACCTTC. Translated: CASSVGQGYGYTF.

This rearrangement joins TRBV5-1 to TRBJ1-3; unclear D gene. Germline-derived CDR1 and CDR2 are SGHRS and YFSETQ. Trimming removed 4 bases at V and 4 bases at J, with 15 bases between. The CDR3 has 15 amino acids. The CDR3 loop is CASSADSGSGNTIYF. Here the CDR3 DNA reads TGCGCCAGCAGCGCGGACTCGGGTAGCGGAAACACCATATATTTT.

The chain joins TRBV15 to TRBJ2-7; 8 bases map to TRBD2. The CDR3 is made up of 15 amino acids. Germline V gives CDR1 LNHNV, CDR2 YYDKDF (reference sequence). Trimming cost V 1 base and J 3 bases; bases outside gene matches: 5. Here the CDR3 reads CATSRVDSGNYEQYF. CDR3 DNA: TGTGCCACCAGCAGAGTAGATAGCGGGAACTACGAGCAGTACTTC.

The gene calls are TRBV5-6 and TRBJ1-1; D unresolved. Trimming cost V 4 bases and J 1 base, with 14 bases left between them. Germline CDR1 is SGHDT and CDR2 is YYEEEE. The CDR3 is made up of 15 amino acids. CDR3 nucleotides: TGTGCCAGCAGCACAATCCCTAGAAAGAACACTGAAGCTTTCTTT. Its translation: CASSTIPRKNTEAFF.

The V call is TRBV7-3, the J call TRBJ1-1; no clear D. Germline V gives CDR1 SGHTA, CDR2 FQGTGA. The CDR3 extends over 13 amino acids. V was trimmed by 4 bases and J by 4 bases, leaving 10 bases between them. The CDR3 DNA reads TGTGCCAGCAGCTCTACACCTGGCACTGAAGCTTTCTTT. It encodes CASSSTPGTEAFF.

The chain is built from TRBV10-2 and TRBJ2-1; 11 bases map to TRBD2. CDR3 length: 17 residues. CDR1 and CDR2 from the germline V gene are WSHSY and SAAADI. With 0 bases clipped from V and 8 bases from J, the junction kept 9 bases outside the gene matches. The CDR3 region has the DNA TGCGCCAGCAGTGAGTCGAAGGCTAGCGGGAGGTCCCATGAGCAGTTCTTC. As protein: CASSESKASGRSHEQFF.

The V and J genes are TRBV28 and TRBJ1-2; D possibly corresponds to TRBD1 (5 bases). The V end was cut by 3 bases, the J end by 5 bases, with 10 bases between. Looked up from germline, CDR1 is MDHEN and CDR2 is SYDVKM. CDR3 length equals 13 residues. CDR3 sequence (DNA): TGTGCCAGCAGTTTCCCCAAGGGGTATGGCTACACCTTC. Its translation: CASSFPKGYGYTF.